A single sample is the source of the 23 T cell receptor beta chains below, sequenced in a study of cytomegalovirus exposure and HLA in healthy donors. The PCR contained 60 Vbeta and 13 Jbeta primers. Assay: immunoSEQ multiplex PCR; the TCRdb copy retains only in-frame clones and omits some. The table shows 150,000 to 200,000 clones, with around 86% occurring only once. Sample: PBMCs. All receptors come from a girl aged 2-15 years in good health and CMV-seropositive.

CDR3 region: CSVVLAGSSYNEQFF. The CDR3 bases are TGCAGCGTTGTTTTAGCGGGGAGCTCCTACAATGAGCAGTTCTTC. V and J are TRBV29-1 and TRBJ2-1; 8 nucleotides agree with TRBD2. Per germline, CDR1 SQVTM and CDR2 ANQGSEA. The junction had 5 bases not matched to a gene; V was cut back by 4 bases and J by 0 bases. CDR3 length: 15 amino acids.

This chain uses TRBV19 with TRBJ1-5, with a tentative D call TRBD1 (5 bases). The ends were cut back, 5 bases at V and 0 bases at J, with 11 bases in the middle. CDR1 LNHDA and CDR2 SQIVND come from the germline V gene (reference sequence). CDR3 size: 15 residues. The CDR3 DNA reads TGTGCCAGTAGTGAGCGGGGGTATAGCAATCAGCCCCAGCATTTT. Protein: CASSERGYSNQPQHF. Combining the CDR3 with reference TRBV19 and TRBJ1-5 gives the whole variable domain DGGITQSPKYLFRKEGQNVTLSCEQNLNHDAMYWYRQDPGQGLRLIYYSQIVNDFQKGDIAEGYSVSREKKESFPLTVTSAQKNPTAFYLCASSERGYSNQPQHFGDGTRLSIL.

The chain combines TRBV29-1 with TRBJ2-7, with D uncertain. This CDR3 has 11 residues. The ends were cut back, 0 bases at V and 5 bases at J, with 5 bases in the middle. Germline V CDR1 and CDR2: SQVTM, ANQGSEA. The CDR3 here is CSVEDGDEQYF. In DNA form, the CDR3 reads TGCAGCGTTGAAGATGGAGACGAGCAGTACTTC.

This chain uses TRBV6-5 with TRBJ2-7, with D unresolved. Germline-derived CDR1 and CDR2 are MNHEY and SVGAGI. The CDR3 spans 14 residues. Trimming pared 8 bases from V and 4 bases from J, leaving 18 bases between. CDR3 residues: CASSSAARSYEQYF. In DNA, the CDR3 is TGTGCCAGCTCCTCTGCGGCTAGATCTTACGAGCAGTACTTC.

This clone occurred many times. In DNA, the CDR3 is TGTGCCAGCAGTGTGGGACAGGGGGCGCACATTCAGTACTTC. It is translated as CASSVGQGAHIQYF. This rearrangement joins TRBV6-1 to TRBJ2-4, with 12 bases aligning to TRBD1. With 4 bases clipped from V and 8 bases from J, the junction kept 3 bases outside the gene matches. Per germline, CDR1 MNHNS and CDR2 SASEGT. The CDR3 is made up of 14 amino acids.

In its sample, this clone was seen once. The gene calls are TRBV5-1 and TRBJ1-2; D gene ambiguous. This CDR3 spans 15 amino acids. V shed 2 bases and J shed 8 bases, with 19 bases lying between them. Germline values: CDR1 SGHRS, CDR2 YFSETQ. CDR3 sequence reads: CASSFGEGSLRGYTF. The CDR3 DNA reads TGCGCCAGCAGCTTCGGGGAAGGTTCCCTACGAGGCTACACCTTC.

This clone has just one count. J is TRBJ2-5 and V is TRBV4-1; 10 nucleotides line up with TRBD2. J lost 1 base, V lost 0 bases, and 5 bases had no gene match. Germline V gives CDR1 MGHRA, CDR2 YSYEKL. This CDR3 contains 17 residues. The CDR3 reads CASSQDPAGGVQETQYF. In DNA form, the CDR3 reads TGCGCCAGCAGCCAAGATCCAGCGGGAGGGGTCCAAGAGACCCAGTACTTC.

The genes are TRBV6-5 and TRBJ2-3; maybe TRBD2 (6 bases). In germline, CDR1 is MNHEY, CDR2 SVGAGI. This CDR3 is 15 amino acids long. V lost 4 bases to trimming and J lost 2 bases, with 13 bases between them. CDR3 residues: CASSFGGRFTDTQYF. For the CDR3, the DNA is TGTGCCAGCAGTTTTGGGGGGAGGTTCACAGATACGCAGTATTTT.

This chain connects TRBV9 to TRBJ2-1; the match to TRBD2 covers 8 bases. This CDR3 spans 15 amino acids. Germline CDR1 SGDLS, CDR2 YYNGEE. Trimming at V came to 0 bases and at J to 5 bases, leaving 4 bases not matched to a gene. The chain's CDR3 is CASSVGFSGNNEQFF. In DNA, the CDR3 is TGTGCCAGCAGCGTAGGTTTTAGCGGGAACAATGAGCAGTTCTTC.

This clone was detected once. The CDR3 loop is CAWTSLTSGGAGELFF. The CDR3 DNA sequence: TGTGCCTGGACCAGCCTGACTAGCGGGGGGGCCGGGGAGCTGTTTTTT. V and J are TRBV30 and TRBJ2-2; 14 bases agree with TRBD2. V dropped 4 bases and J dropped 6; count of bases not matched to a gene: 7. The CDR3 extends over 16 amino acids. Germline loops: CDR1 GTSNPN, CDR2 SVGIG (reference sequence).

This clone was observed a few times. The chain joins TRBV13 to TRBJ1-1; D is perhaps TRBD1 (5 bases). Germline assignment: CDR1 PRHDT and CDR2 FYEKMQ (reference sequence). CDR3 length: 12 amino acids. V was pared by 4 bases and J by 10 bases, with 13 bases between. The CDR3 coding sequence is TGTGCCAGCAGCTCATGGGGGGAGGGAGCTTTCTTT. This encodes CASSSWGEGAFF.

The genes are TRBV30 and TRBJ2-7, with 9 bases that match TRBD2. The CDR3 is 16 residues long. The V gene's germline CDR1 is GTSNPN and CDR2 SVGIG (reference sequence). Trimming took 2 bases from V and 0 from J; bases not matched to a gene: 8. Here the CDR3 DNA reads TGTGCCTGGAGTTCGCGACTAGCGGCCGACTCCTACGAGCAGTACTTC. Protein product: CAWSSRLAADSYEQYF.

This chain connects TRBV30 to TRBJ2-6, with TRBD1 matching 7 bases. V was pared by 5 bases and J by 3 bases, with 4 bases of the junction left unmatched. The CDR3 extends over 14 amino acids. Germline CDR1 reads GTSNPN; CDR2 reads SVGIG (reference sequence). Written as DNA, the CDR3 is TGTGCCTGGGCACAGGGGTTTGGGGCCAACGTCCTGACTTTC. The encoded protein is CAWAQGFGANVLTF.

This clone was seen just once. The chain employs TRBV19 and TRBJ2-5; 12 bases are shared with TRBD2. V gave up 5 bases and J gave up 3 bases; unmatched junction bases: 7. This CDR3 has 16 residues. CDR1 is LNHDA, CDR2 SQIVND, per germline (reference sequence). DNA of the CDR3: TGTGCCAGTAGTTCATGGACTAGCGGGATCGAAGAGACCCAGTACTTC. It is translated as CASSSWTSGIEETQYF.

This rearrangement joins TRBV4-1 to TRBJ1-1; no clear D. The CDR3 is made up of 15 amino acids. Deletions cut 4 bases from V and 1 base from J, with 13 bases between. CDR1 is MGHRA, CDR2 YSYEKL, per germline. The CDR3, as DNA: TGCGCCAGCAGCCCATGGGCAGGAAAGAACACTGAAGCTTTCTTT. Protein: CASSPWAGKNTEAFF.

The CDR3 here is CASSLEGSTDSGNTIYF. The DNA for the CDR3 is TGTGCCAGCAGCTTAGAGGGCTCGACGGACTCTGGAAACACCATATATTTT. The chain joins TRBV11-2 to TRBJ1-3; the D is unclear. Germline loops: CDR1 SGHAT, CDR2 FQNNGV. Trimming pared 0 bases from V and 0 bases from J, leaving 12 bases between. There are 17 residues in the CDR3.

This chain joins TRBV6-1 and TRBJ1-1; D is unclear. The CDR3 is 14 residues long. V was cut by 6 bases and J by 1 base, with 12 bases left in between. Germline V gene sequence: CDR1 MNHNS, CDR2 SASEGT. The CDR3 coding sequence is TGTGCCAGCAGCCGCGTCGAGAGGAACACTGAAGCTTTCTTT. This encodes CASSRVERNTEAFF.

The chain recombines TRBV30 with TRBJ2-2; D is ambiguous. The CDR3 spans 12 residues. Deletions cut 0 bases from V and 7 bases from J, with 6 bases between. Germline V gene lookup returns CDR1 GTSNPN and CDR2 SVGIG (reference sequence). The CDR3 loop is CAWSVPYGELFF. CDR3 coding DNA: TGTGCCTGGAGTGTCCCTTACGGGGAGCTGTTTTTT.

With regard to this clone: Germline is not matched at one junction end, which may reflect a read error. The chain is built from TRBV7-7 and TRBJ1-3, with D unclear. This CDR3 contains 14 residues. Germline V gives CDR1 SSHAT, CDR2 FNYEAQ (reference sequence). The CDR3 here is CASSSAGFGNTIYF. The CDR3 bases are TGTGCTAGCAGCTCCGCAGGATTTGGAAACACCATATATTTT.

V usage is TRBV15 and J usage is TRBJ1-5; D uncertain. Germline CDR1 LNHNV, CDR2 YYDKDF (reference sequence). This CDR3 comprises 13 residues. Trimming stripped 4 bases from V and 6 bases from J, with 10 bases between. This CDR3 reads CATSMRVGQPQHF. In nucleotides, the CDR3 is TGTGCCACCAGCATGCGGGTTGGTCAGCCCCAGCATTTT.

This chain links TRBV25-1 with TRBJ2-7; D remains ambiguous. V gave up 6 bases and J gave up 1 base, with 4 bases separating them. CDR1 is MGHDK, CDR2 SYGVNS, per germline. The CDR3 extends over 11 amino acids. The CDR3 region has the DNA TGTGCCAGCAGCAGTTCCTACGAGCAGTACTTC. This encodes CASSSSYEQYF.

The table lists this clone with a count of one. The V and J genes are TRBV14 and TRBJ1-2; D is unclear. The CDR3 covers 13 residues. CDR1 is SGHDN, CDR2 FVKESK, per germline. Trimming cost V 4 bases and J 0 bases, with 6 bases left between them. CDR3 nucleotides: TGTGCCAGCAGCCTTACAACTAACTATGGCTACACCTTC. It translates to CASSLTTNYGYTF.

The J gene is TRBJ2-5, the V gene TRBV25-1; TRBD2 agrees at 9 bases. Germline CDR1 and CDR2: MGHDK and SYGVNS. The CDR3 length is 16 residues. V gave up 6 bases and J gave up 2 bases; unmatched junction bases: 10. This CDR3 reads CASSPPGGRGQETQYF. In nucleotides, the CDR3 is TGTGCCAGCAGCCCCCCTGGCGGGAGGGGGCAAGAGACCCAGTACTTC. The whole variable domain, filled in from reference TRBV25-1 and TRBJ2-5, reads EADIYQTPRYLVIGTGKKITLECSQTMGHDKMYWYQQDPGMELHLIHYSYGVNSTEKGDLSSESTVSRIRTEHFPLTLESARPSHTSQYLCASSPPGGRGQETQYFGPGTRLLVL.